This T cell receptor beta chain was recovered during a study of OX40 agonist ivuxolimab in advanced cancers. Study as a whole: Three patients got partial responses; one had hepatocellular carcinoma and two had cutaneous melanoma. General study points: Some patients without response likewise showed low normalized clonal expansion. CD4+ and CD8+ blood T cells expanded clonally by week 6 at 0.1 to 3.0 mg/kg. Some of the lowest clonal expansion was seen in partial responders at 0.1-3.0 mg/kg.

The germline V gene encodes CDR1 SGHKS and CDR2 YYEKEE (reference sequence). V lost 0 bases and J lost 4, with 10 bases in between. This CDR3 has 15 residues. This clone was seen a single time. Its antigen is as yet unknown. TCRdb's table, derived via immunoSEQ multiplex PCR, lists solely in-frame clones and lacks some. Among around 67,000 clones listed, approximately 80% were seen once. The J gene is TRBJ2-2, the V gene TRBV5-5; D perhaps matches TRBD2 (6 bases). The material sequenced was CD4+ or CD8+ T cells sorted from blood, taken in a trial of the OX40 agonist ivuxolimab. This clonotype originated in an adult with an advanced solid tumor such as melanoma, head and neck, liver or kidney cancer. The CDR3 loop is CASSLAFGGTGELFF. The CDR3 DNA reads TGTGCCAGCAGCTTGGCCTTCGGGGGCACCGGGGAGCTGTTTTTT.